Below, 17 T cell receptor beta chains from the same sample are listed, as sequenced in a study of shared T cell receptors in the human thymus. Some clones are missing from TCRdb's copy, which holds only in-frame ones; the method was immunoSEQ multiplex PCR. Of over 350,000 clones listed, just under 95% are singletons. The sample taken for sequencing was thymocytes. The receptors come from a human donor.

CDR3 loop: CASQARGGRGPNYGYTF. CDR3 nucleotides: TGTGCCAGCCAAGCCCGCGGTGGGAGGGGACCCAACTATGGCTACACCTTC. The chain joins TRBV27 to TRBJ1-2; TRBD1 might be the D (5 bases). In germline, CDR1 is MNHEY, CDR2 SMNVEV (reference sequence). Trimming took 8 bases from V and 2 from J, leaving 24 bases between them. The CDR3 length is 17 residues.

V is TRBV11-1 and J is TRBJ1-4; 10 nucleotides align to TRBD1. V lost 4 bases, J lost 0 bases, and 11 bases stayed unmatched. CDR1 is SGHAT, CDR2 FQDESV, per germline (reference sequence). The length of the CDR3 is 19 residues. As DNA, the CDR3 is TGTGCCAGCAGCTCCTCATGGACAGGGGGAAGGACAACTAATGAAAAACTGTTTTTT. This sequence encodes CASSSSWTGGRTTNEKLFF.

This CDR3 reads CASSRWTSGKPNTGELFF. The CDR3 DNA follows: TGTGCCAGCAGCAGATGGACTAGCGGGAAACCGAACACCGGGGAGCTGTTTTTT. The chain combines TRBV21-1 with TRBJ2-2; no DNA check was done on the table's D call, TRBD2. TRBV21-1 is given as a pseudogene. The CDR3 consists of 18 residues.

The V call is TRBV28, the J call TRBJ2-4, with D maybe TRBD2 (5 bases). CDR1 is MDHEN and CDR2 is SYDVKM in the germline V gene. CDR3 length equals 14 residues. The germline V and J ends were trimmed by 6 bases and 9 bases, with 18 bases remaining between them. CDR3 protein: CASSGGRELSIQYF. The DNA of the CDR3 is TGTGCCAGCAGCGGAGGTCGAGAGTTAAGCATTCAGTACTTC.

This chain connects TRBV27 to TRBJ2-2; 14 bases line up with TRBD2. CDR1 and CDR2 from the germline V gene are MNHEY and SMNVEV (reference sequence). CDR3 length: 20 residues. Trimming took 3 bases from V and 1 from J; bases not matched to a gene: 10. CDR3 protein: CASSLRGGTSGSGNTGELFF. The DNA for the CDR3 is TGTGCCAGCAGTTTGAGGGGCGGGACTAGCGGGAGTGGGAACACCGGGGAGCTGTTTTTT.

The chain joins TRBV9 to TRBJ2-1; TRBD1 agrees at 9 bases. The V segment lost 1 base and the J segment 5 bases; nucleotides outside the gene matches: 10. Germline V gives CDR1 SGDLS, CDR2 YYNGEE. This CDR3 is built from 17 residues. DNA of the CDR3: TGTGCCAGCAGCGTACACAGGGGGCATCTCAACAACAATGAGCAGTTCTTC. Protein sequence: CASSVHRGHLNNNEQFF.

V and J are TRBV28 and TRBJ1-2, with D uncertain. The CDR3 covers 14 residues. V gave up 4 bases and J gave up 4 bases, with 13 bases separating them. CDR1 is MDHEN and CDR2 is SYDVKM in the germline V gene. The CDR3 DNA sequence: TGTGCCAGCAGTTCTGGGCTCGTTGGCTATGGCTACACCTTC. Its translation is CASSSGLVGYGYTF.

The chain's CDR3 is CSARTNYEQYF. The CDR3, as DNA: TGCAGTGCTAGGACCAACTACGAGCAGTACTTC. The rearrangement links TRBV20-1 to TRBJ2-7; D unresolved. The ends were cut back, 3 bases at V and 3 bases at J, with 6 bases in the middle. From germline, CDR1 is DFQATT and CDR2 SNEGSKA (reference sequence). This CDR3 has 11 amino acids.

The chain couples TRBV5-8 to TRBJ2-3, with TRBD1 identical over 8 bases. V trimming: 4 bases; J trimming: 2 bases; junction bases outside the gene matches: 9. CDR3 length: 16 residues. Germline CDR1 reads SGHTS; CDR2 reads YDEGEE. The CDR3 nucleotides are TGTGCCAGCAGCCCGGGACAGGTCGTTACCACAGATACGCAGTATTTT. Translating gives CASSPGQVVTTDTQYF.

This chain connects TRBV28 to TRBJ2-1; D uncertain. Per germline, CDR1 MDHEN and CDR2 SYDVKM. The V end was cut by 7 bases, the J end by 8 bases, with 18 bases between. The CDR3 totals 14 residues. CDR3 bases: TGTGCCAGCACCCGCCCAGACCGCGGCGATGAGCAGTTCTTC. It translates to CASTRPDRGDEQFF.

V gene TRBV29-1 combines with J gene TRBJ2-7, with 7 positions matching TRBD1. V shed 4 bases and J 0 bases; nucleotides not matched to a gene: 6. The length of the CDR3 is 14 residues. CDR1 is SQVTM and CDR2 is ANQGSEA in the germline V gene. The CDR3 bases are TGCAGCGTTGTGCGGACAGGAACCTCCTACGAGCAGTACTTC. It codes for CSVVRTGTSYEQYF.

This clone was counted once. The chain links TRBV12-5 to TRBJ2-3; 10 bases match TRBD2. The CDR3 runs 17 residues. Germline lookup yields CDR1 LGHNT and CDR2 FRNRAP. V lost 1 base to trimming and J lost 2 bases; unmatched junction nucleotides: 6. CDR3 sequence: CASGLDSTSGNTDTQYF. The CDR3 region has the DNA TGTGCTAGTGGTTTGGATTCAACTAGCGGGAACACAGATACGCAGTATTTT.

The V gene is TRBV4-1, the J gene TRBJ2-7; TRBD2 aligns across 8 bases. Germline-derived CDR1 and CDR2 are MGHRA and YSYEKL. The trim removed 0 bases at V and 0 bases at J, leaving 7 bases unmatched. The CDR3 sequence is 17 residues long. CDR3: CASSQELGSGGSYEQYF. The CDR3, as DNA: TGCGCCAGCAGCCAAGAATTAGGCAGCGGGGGCTCCTACGAGCAGTACTTC.

The rearrangement links TRBV4-3 to TRBJ2-3; a weak D match, TRBD2 (5 bases). CDR1 is LGHNA, CDR2 YSLEER, per germline. V was pared by 3 bases and J by 8 bases, with 15 bases between. The CDR3 has 14 residues. The CDR3 DNA reads TGCGCCAGCAGCCATGGACTGGCAGAGGGTACGCAGTATTTT. Its protein product is CASSHGLAEGTQYF.

The V call is TRBV18, the J call TRBJ2-7, with 15 bases matching TRBD2. The CDR3 is made up of 14 amino acids. Germline CDR1 and CDR2: KGHSH and LQKENI. The trim removed 5 bases at V and 4 bases at J, leaving 0 bases unmatched. CDR3 sequence reads: CASSGLAGGYEQYF. The CDR3 coding sequence is TGTGCCAGCTCAGGACTAGCGGGAGGGTACGAGCAGTACTTC.

The rearrangement links TRBV15 to TRBJ2-5; weak D call: TRBD2 (5 bases). The tail of the sequence fits TRBJ2-7 better, so the J call may be wrong. The CDR3 spans 15 residues. Per germline, CDR1 LNHNV and CDR2 YYDKDF (reference sequence). Here the CDR3 DNA reads TGTGCCACCAGCAGAGATTCTAGCAGCTCCTACGAGCAGTACTTC. Protein: CATSRDSSSSYEQYF.

The V gene is TRBV5-8, the J gene TRBJ2-5; 9 bases fit TRBD1. Germline trimming cut 7 bases from V and 2 bases from J; bases unmatched to any gene: 9. Germline V gene lookup returns CDR1 SGHTS and CDR2 YDEGEE. This CDR3 contains 15 residues. CDR3 sequence: CASRQGGRTQETQYF. CDR3 bases: TGTGCCAGCCGACAGGGGGGACGAACACAAGAGACCCAGTACTTC. Full variable domain (outside the CDR3, taken from reference TRBV5-8 and TRBJ2-5): EAGVTQSPTHLIKTRGQQATLRCSPISGHTSVYWYQQALGLGLQFLLWYDEGEERNRGNFPPRFSGRQFPNYSSELNVNALELEDSALYLCASRQGGRTQETQYFGPGTRLLVL.